This T cell receptor (beta chain) appears in the sequencing data of a study of regulatory T cells in long-lasting Graves disease. J lost 1 base, V lost 4 bases, and 9 bases had no gene match. Germline CDR1 SGHRS, CDR2 YFSETQ. The CDR3 spans 16 residues. According to the study, TCR beta libraries were built with iRepertoire HTBI primers and CDR3-region Arm-PCR. TCRdb fed the multiplex PCR reads into MiXCR, producing one record per CDR3 protein. The table records roughly 360,000 distinct CDR3 sequences, approximately 25% of them present only once. Indicated time point: persistent/refractory GD, antithyroid drugs over 5 years with positive TRAb. Generation of the TCR library employed RNA extracted from PBMCs.

The sequence came from a woman in her thirties or forties with Graves disease. Sequences were derived from peripheral blood mononuclear cells (PBMCs), sampled when the disease was refractory, from a patient treated with antithyroid drugs. V gene TRBV5-1 combines with J gene TRBJ1-1, with 8 bases fitting TRBD1. The DNA for the CDR3 is TGCGCCAGCAGCCCCGGTTGGGACAGGCGGAACACTGAAGCTTTCTTT. Translating it yields CASSPGWDRRNTEAFF.